Listed below are T cell receptor beta chains from one sample, sequenced in a study of blood T cell repertoires in COVID-19. Method: immunoSEQ multiplex PCR; TCRdb's copy keeps in-frame clones and lacks some. The table shows more than 25,000 clones, with 80% to 90% occurring only once. The sample consisted of peripheral blood. The receptors shown here come from a man aged 50 to 59 with active COVID-19. CDR3s include the opening cysteine and the closing phenylalanine or tryptophan. D genes are given only for firm matches. Clone size is given for some rows only: seen once, a few or many times, or a class if the clone is expanded.

J gene	D gene	V gene	clone size	CDR3 DNA	CDR3 protein
TRBJ2-2	TRBD1	TRBV6-5	-	TGTGCCAGCAGGACCATCCTGACAGGGACCGGGGAGCTGTTTTTT	CASRTILTGTGELFF
TRBJ2-7	-	TRBV7-8	-	TGTGCCAGCAGCTTATTCCAGGGTGGCCACGAGCAGTACTTC	CASSLFQGGHEQYF
TRBJ1-6	TRBD1	TRBV27	-	TGTGCCAGCAGTTTATTCCTGGGACAGGGGAATTCACCCCTCCACTTT	CASSLFLGQGNSPLHF
TRBJ2-3	-	TRBV11-2	-	TGTGCCAGCAGCTTAGATCAGGGCGTCTTAAGCACAGATACGCAGTATTTT	CASSLDQGVLSTDTQYF
TRBJ2-7	-	TRBV6-6	once	TGTGCCAGCAGTTACTCAACCAACGGGGGTTACGAGCAGTACTTC	CASSYSTNGGYEQYF
TRBJ2-1	TRBD2	TRBV15	-	TGTGCCACCAGCAGAGATCCTAGCGGGGGCTCTATTAGTAATGAGCAGTTCTTC	CATSRDPSGGSISNEQFF
TRBJ2-3	-	TRBV12-5	-	TGTGCTAGTGGACCGTCAGGGTTTCGAACAGATACGCAGTATTTT	CASGPSGFRTDTQYF
TRBJ1-6	-	TRBV2	-	TGTGCCAGCAGTGAAACACCTAATTCACCCCTCCACTTT	CASSETPNSPLHF
TRBJ1-2	TRBD1	TRBV9	-	TGTGCCAGCAGCCTCTCGACAGGGGAAGGCTATGGCTACACCTTC	CASSLSTGEGYGYTF
TRBJ1-1	-	TRBV29-1	-	TGCAGCGTTGATAAAGGGGGATCTGAAGCTTTCTTT	CSVDKGGSEAFF
TRBJ1-3	-	TRBV4-1	-	TGCGCCAGCAGCCAAGAGGACAGTTACTCTGGAAACACCATATATTTT	CASSQEDSYSGNTIYF
TRBJ2-1	TRBD2	TRBV5-5	once	TGTGCCAGCAGCTTGTTAGCGGGTAATTACAATGAGCAGTTCTTC	CASSLLAGNYNEQFF
TRBJ1-6	-	TRBV10-1	-	TGCGCCAGCAGTGATCGGGCAGGGAACAATTCACCCCTCCACTTT	CASSDRAGNNSPLHF
TRBJ1-3	-	TRBV7-3	few	TGTGCCAGCAGCCTACAGGAAGGGTCTGGAAACACCATATATTTT	CASSLQEGSGNTIYF
TRBJ2-5	TRBD1	TRBV18	-	TGTGCCAGCTCACCAGGACAGGGGGCGGGAGAGACCCAGTACTTC	CASSPGQGAGETQYF
TRBJ1-3	-	TRBV7-9	-	TGTGCCAGCAGCGGTACGGGACATTCCTCTGGAAACACCATATATTTT	CASSGTGHSSGNTIYF
TRBJ1-1	-	TRBV11-3	once	TGTGCCAGCAGCTTCCGCAGGGTGGGCACTGAAGCTTTCTTT	CASSFRRVGTEAFF
TRBJ1-1	-	TRBV24-1	-	TGTGCCACCAGTGATCCTCGGAGGAACACTGAAGCTTTCTTT	CATSDPRRNTEAFF
TRBJ1-2	-	TRBV5-8	once	TGTGCCAGCAGCTCCGACTACTTGGTGGACTATGGCTACACCTTC	CASSSDYLVDYGYTF
TRBJ2-5	-	TRBV7-9	-	TGTGCCAGCAGCTTAGCTGGGGGGTCGGAGACCCAGTACTTC	CASSLAGGSETQYF
TRBJ2-5	TRBD2	TRBV11-2	-	TGTGCCACCAAACTAGCGGGAGCAGAGACCCAGTACTTC	CATKLAGAETQYF
TRBJ1-1	TRBD1	TRBV7-9	-	TGTGCCAGCAGCTTAGGGACAGGGGTGGGAACTGAAGCTTTCTTT	CASSLGTGVGTEAFF
TRBJ1-1	-	TRBV28	-	TGTGCCAGCAGTCCCTACCGGGCTGAAGCTTTCTTT	CASSPYRAEAFF
TRBJ2-1	-	TRBV19	-	TGTGCCAGTAGTGGGGGCCGTACCTACAATGAGCAGTTCTTC	CASSGGRTYNEQFF
TRBJ1-3	-	TRBV7-2	-	TGTGCCAGCAGCTTATTCCCCCCTGGCAGCTCTGGAAACACCATATATTTT	CASSLFPPGSSGNTIYF
TRBJ2-3	TRBD2	TRBV4-1	-	TGCGCCAGCAGCCAAGTTTTTGGGAGCGGGACTTCAGATACGCAGTATTTT	CASSQVFGSGTSDTQYF
TRBJ2-2	-	TRBV5-6	-	TGTGCCAGCAGCTTGTCATACAGGGTGCCCGGGGAGCTGTTTTTT	CASSLSYRVPGELFF
TRBJ2-7	TRBD2	TRBV7-2	-	TGTGCCAGCAGCACCTCGGGGGGGCTCGAGCAGTACTTC	CASSTSGGLEQYF
TRBJ2-4	-	TRBV5-1	-	TGCGCCAGCAGCTCTACTGGGACTGTGCAGGTTCAGTACTTC	CASSSTGTVQVQYF
TRBJ1-3	-	TRBV3-1/TRBV3-2	-	TGTGCCAGCAGCCAAGGTCGGTTCTCTGGAAACACCATATATTTT	CASSQGRFSGNTIYF
TRBJ1-2	TRBD1	TRBV15	-	TGTGCCACCAGCAGAGTCGGACAGGGGGTCTATGGCTACACCTTC	CATSRVGQGVYGYTF
TRBJ2-7	-	TRBV7-9	few	TGTGCCAGCAGCTCTAGTCGGTGGTCGCAGTACTTC	CASSSSRWSQYF
TRBJ1-1	-	TRBV19	-	TGTGCCGCTAGCCGGCGAGGGATCACTGAAGCTTTCTTT	CAASRRGITEAFF
TRBJ2-1	TRBD1	TRBV6-5	-	TGTGCCAGCAGTTACTCGACAGGGGAGTTAATGAATGAGCAGTTCTTC	CASSYSTGELMNEQFF
TRBJ2-5	-	TRBV9	once	TGTGCCAGCAGCGTAGTGGACCAGGGAACCCAAGAGACCCAGTACTTC	CASSVVDQGTQETQYF
TRBJ1-6	TRBD1	TRBV5-8	-	TGTGCCAGCAGCTTTTGGACAGGGGTACAGGGTAATTCACCCCTCCACTTT	CASSFWTGVQGNSPLHF
TRBJ1-5	TRBD1	TRBV29-1	-	TGCAGCGTTGATTCAGGGGGGAATCAGCCCCAGCATTTT	CSVDSGGNQPQHF
TRBJ2-1	-	TRBV3-1/TRBV3-2	once	TGTGCCAGCGGGAGCTACAATGAGCAGTTCTTC	CASGSYNEQFF
TRBJ1-5	TRBD1	TRBV9	-	TGTGCCAGCAGCCCGGGTTGGGACAGGGGTAATCAGCCCCAGCATTTT	CASSPGWDRGNQPQHF
TRBJ1-1	TRBD1	TRBV7-2	-	TGTGCCAGCAGCACCCGACAGGGGCCGAACACTGAAGCTTTCTTT	CASSTRQGPNTEAFF
TRBJ2-5	-	TRBV12-3/TRBV12-4	once	TGTGCCAGCAGTGTAGTAGGAGGAGAGACCCAGTACTTC	CASSVVGGETQYF
TRBJ1-5	-	TRBV6-5	-	TGTGCCAGCAGTTACAAGGAGGGCAATCAGCCCCAGCATTTT	CASSYKEGNQPQHF
TRBJ1-5	TRBD1	TRBV4-1	-	TGCGCCAGCAGCCAGGGGCGGACAGGGCGAGGCAATCAGCCCCAGCATTTT	CASSQGRTGRGNQPQHF